Sequencing of this T cell receptor beta chain was carried out in a study of beta chain features in type 1 diabetes. Whole-study results and caveats: Type 1 diabetes patients showed a moderate but significant shortening of TCRB CDR3s in all four CD4+ subsets. Small HLA sub-analyses could not settle whether HLA shapes TCRB rearrangement.

Sequencing targeted expressed TCRB transcripts, as all isolated RNA had been reverse transcribed. Libraries were prepared by immunoSEQ multiplex PCR; TCRdb keeps only in-frame clonotypes and omits some of them. This table holds roughly 300,000 clones, approximately 9.9% found once. V gave up 7 bases and J gave up 4 bases; unmatched junction bases: 13. Germline V CDR1 and CDR2: MNHEY, SMNVEV (reference sequence). This CDR3 spans 16 amino acids. A few counts support this clone. Its antigen remains unknown. The clonotype was recovered from a man aged 30 to 39 with type 1 diabetes. The sequencing input was central memory CD4+ T cells from blood. The gene calls are TRBV27 and TRBJ2-5; 9 positions agree with TRBD2. In DNA, the CDR3 is TGTGCCAGCAAAGTCTCTAGCGGGACTTTCTCAGAGACCCAGTACTTC. Translating gives CASKVSSGTFSETQYF.